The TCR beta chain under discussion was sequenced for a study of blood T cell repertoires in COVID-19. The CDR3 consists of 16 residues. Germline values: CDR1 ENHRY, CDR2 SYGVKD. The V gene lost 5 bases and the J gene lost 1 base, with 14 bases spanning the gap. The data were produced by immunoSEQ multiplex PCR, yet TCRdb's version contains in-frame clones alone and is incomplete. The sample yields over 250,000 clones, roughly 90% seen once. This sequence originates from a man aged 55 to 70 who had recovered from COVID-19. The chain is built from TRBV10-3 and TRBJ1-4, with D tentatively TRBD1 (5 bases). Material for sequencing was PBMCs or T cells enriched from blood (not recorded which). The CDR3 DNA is TGTGCCATCAGTCAACCCAGGGTTGGAACTAATGAAAAACTGTTTTTT. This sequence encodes CAISQPRVGTNEKLFF.